This T cell receptor (beta chain) was sequenced in a study of T cell responses to AZD1222 COVID-19 vaccine. Libraries were prepared by immunoSEQ multiplex PCR; TCRdb keeps only in-frame clonotypes and omits some of them. Counted here are 120,000 or so clones, 70% to 85% occurring once; the ten biggest clones make up over 25%. Findings and caveats of the study: Unmutated variant regions are reportedly targeted by nearly half of spike-specific TCRs. The CD4 TCRs associated with vaccination extended across spike and predominated at 160-218 and 743-854. The study identified only six AZD1222 recipients as seropositive at baseline.

V lost 4 bases, J lost 5 bases, and 4 bases stayed unmatched. Germline CDR1 reads LGHDT; CDR2 reads YNNKEL (reference sequence). The CDR3 has 15 residues. The sample holds one count of this clone. Its antigen remains unidentified. The sequencing used peripheral blood, collected 28 days after the second AZD1222 dose. The rearrangement links TRBV3-1 (or the pseudogene TRBV3-2) to TRBJ2-5; 13 bases map to TRBD2. This TCR was sampled from an adult who received the AZD1222 COVID-19 vaccine. CDR3 in DNA: TGTGCCAGCAGCCTCGGACTAGCGGGGGTTGAGACCCAGTACTTC. Its protein product is CASSLGLAGVETQYF.